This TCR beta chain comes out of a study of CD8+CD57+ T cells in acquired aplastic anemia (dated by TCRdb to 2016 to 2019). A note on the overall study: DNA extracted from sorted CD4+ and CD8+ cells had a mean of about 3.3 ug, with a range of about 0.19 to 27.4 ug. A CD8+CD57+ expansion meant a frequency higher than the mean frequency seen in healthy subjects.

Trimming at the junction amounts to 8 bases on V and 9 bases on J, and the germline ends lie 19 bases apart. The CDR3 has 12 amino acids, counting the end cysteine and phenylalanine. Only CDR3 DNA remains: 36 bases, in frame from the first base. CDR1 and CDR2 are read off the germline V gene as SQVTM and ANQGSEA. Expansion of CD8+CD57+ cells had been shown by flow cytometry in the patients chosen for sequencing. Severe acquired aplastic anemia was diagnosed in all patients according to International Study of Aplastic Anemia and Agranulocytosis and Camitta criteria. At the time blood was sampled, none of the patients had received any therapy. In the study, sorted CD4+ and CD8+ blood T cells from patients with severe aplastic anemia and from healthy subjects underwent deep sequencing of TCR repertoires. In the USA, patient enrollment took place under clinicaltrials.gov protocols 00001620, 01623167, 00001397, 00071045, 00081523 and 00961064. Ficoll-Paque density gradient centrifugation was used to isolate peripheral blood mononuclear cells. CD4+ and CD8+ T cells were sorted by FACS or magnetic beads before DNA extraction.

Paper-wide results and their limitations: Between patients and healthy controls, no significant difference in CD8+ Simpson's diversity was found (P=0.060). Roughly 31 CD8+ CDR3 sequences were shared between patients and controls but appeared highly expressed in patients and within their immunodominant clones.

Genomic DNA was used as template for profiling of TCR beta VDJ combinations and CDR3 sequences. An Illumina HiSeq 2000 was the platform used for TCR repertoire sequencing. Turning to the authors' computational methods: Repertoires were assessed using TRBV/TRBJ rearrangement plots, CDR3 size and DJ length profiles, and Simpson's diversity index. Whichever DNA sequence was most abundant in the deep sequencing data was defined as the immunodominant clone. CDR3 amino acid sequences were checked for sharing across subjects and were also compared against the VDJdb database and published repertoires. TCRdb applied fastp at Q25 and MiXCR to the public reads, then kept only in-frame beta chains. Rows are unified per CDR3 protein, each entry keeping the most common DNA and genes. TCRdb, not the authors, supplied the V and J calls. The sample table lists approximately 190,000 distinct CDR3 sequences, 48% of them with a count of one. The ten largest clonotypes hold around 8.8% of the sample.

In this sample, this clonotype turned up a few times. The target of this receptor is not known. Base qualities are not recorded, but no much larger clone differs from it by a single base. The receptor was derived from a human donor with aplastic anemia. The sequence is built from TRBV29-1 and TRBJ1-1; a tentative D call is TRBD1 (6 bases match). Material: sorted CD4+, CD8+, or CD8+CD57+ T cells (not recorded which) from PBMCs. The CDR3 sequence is CSIISGQTQAFF. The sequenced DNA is TGCAGCATAATATCAGGACAGACACAAGCTTTCTTT.